The count of the clone carrying this T cell receptor beta chain is one. CDR3 size: 14 residues. Germline CDR1 is MNHEY and CDR2 is SVGAGI. Trimming stripped 4 bases from V and 2 bases from J, with 11 bases between. Produced via immunoSEQ multiplex PCR; TCRdb's table is partial and in-frame only. Among more than 100,000 clones listed, about 93% were seen once. The sample belongs to a study of T cell responses to AZD1222 COVID-19 vaccine. The chain links TRBV6-5 to TRBJ1-2; D uncertain. The specimen was peripheral blood, collected on day 0 of AZD1222 vaccination. The receptor comes from an adult in good health. The CDR3 DNA sequence: TGTGCCAGCAGTTCCGCCGGGAGAAACTATGGCTACACCTTC. Residues: CASSSAGRNYGYTF.